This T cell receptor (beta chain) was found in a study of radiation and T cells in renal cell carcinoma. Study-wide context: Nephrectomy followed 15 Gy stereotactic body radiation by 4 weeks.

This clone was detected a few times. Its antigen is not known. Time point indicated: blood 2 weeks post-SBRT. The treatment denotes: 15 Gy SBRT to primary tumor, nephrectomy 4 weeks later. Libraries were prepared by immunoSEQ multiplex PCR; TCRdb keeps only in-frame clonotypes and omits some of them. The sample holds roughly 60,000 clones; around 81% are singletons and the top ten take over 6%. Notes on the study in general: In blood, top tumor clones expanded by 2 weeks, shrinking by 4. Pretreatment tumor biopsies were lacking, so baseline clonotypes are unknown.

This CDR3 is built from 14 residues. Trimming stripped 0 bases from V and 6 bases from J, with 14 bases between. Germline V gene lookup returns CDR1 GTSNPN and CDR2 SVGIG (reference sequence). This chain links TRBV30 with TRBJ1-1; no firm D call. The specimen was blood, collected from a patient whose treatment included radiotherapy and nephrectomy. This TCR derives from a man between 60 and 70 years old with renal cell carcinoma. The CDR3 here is CAWSVGGRGAEAFF. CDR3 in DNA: TGTGCCTGGAGTGTGGGCGGCCGAGGCGCTGAAGCTTTCTTT.